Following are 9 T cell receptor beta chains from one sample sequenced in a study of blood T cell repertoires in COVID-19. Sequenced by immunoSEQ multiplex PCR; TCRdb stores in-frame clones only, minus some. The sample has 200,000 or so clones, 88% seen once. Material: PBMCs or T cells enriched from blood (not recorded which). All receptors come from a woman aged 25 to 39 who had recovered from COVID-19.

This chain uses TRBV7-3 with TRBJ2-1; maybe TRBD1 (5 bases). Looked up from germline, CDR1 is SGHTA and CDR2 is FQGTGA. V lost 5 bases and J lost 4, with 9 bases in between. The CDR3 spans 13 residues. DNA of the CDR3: TGTGCCAGCAGCAATGACAGATACAATGAGCAGTTCTTC. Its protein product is CASSNDRYNEQFF.

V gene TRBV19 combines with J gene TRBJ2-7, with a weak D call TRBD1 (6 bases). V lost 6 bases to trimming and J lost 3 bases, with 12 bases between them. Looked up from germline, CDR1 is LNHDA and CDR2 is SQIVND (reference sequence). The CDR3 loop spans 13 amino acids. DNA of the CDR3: TGTGCCAGTAGCGGACAGTCGGGCTACGAGCAGTACTTC. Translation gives CASSGQSGYEQYF.

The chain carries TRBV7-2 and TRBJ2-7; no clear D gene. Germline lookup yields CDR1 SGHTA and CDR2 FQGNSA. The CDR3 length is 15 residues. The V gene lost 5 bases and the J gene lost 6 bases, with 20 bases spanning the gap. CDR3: CASSPHSSLAPEQYF. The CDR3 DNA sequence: TGTGCCAGCAGCCCCCACTCCAGTTTAGCACCCGAGCAGTACTTC.

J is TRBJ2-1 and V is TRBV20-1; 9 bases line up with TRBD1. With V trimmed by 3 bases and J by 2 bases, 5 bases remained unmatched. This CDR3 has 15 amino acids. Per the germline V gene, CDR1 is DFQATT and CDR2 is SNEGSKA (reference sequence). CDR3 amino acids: CSASYGTGTYNEQFF. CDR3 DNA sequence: TGCAGTGCTAGTTACGGGACAGGGACCTACAATGAGCAGTTCTTC.

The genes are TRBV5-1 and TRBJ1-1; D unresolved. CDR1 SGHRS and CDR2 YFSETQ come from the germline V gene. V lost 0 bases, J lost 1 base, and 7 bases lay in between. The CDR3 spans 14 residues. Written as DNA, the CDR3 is TGCGCCAGCAGCTTGGCCCCCAAGAACACTGAAGCTTTCTTT. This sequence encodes CASSLAPKNTEAFF.

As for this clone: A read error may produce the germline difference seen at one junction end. The CDR3 region has the DNA TGTGCTAGCAGCTTAGGGGGCGCGAACACCGGGGAGCTGTTTTTT. It encodes CASSLGGANTGELFF. The chain uses TRBV7-7 and TRBJ2-2; TRBD1 matches 7 bases. Germline lookup yields CDR1 SSHAT and CDR2 FNYEAQ (reference sequence). The CDR3 contains 15 residues.

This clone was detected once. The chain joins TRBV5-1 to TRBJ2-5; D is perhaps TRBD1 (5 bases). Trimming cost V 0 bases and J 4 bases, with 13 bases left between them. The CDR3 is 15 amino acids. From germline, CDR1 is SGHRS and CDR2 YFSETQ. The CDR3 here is CASSLEGSGGETQYF. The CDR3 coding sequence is TGCGCCAGCAGCTTGGAGGGGTCAGGCGGAGAGACCCAGTACTTC.

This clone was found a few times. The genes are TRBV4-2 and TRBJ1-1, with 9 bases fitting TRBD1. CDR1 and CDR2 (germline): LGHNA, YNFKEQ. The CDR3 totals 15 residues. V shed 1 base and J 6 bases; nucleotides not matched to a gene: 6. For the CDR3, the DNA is TGTGCCAGCAGCCAAGGGGACAGGGACTCATCTGAAGCTTTCTTT. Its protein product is CASSQGDRDSSEAFF.

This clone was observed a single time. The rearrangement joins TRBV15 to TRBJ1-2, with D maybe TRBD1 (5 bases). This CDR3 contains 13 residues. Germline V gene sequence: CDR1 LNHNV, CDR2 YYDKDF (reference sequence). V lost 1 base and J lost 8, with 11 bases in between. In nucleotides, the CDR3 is TGTGCCACCAGCAGAGGGACAACTGAGGGCTACACCTTC. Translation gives CATSRGTTEGYTF. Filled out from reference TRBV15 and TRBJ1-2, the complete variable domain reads DAMVIQNPRYQVTQFGKPVTLSCSQTLNHNVMYWYQQKSSQAPKLLFHYYDKDFNNEADTPDNFQSRRPNTSFCFLDIRSPGLGDTAMYLCATSRGTTEGYTFGSGTRLTVV.